One and the same sample provided the 18 T cell receptor beta chains below, sequenced in a study of shared clonotypes between healthy human individuals. Using immunoSEQ multiplex PCR, the repertoire was profiled, and TCRdb retains in-frame clones only, with some absent. Counted here are a few million clones, around nine tenths occurring once; the ten biggest clones make up around 0.14%. What was sequenced was naive CD4+ T cells sorted from blood. Subset reported: CD45RA+ positively selected. The receptors derive from a man between 18 and 29 years old in good health.

The chain recombines TRBV6-1 with TRBJ2-7, with D hard to call. Germline loops: CDR1 MNHNS, CDR2 SASEGT. Trimming cost V 3 bases and J 2 bases, with 8 bases left between them. The CDR3 has 13 residues. As DNA, the CDR3 is TGTGCCAGCAGTGATTGGGGTCCCTACGAGCAGTACTTC. It encodes CASSDWGPYEQYF.

This sequence joins TRBV9 and TRBJ1-3; D is unresolved. The germline V and J ends were trimmed by 4 bases and 0 bases, with 8 bases remaining between them. The CDR3 length is 14 residues. CDR1 is SGDLS and CDR2 is YYNGEE in the germline V gene. The CDR3 reads CASSQQSSGNTIYF. In DNA, the CDR3 is TGTGCCAGCAGCCAACAGAGCTCTGGAAACACCATATATTTT. The whole variable domain, remainder taken from reference TRBV9 and TRBJ1-3, is DSGVTQTPKHLITATGQRVTLRCSPRSGDLSVYWYQQSLDQGLQFLIQYYNGEERAKGNILERFSAQQFPDLHSELNLSSLELGDSALYFCASSQQSSGNTIYFGEGSWLTVV.

In its sample, this clone was seen a few times. The chain has TRBV5-1 and TRBJ1-6; maybe TRBD1 (5 bases). The CDR3 runs to 17 residues. Germline V CDR1 and CDR2: SGHRS, YFSETQ. V shed 0 bases and J shed 7 bases, with 17 bases lying between them. The CDR3 loop is CASSLDRKAGLNSPLHF. CDR3 coding DNA: TGCGCCAGCAGCTTGGATCGTAAGGCGGGGCTGAATTCACCCCTCCACTTT.

This chain links TRBV5-1 with TRBJ2-7; the match to TRBD1 covers 10 bases. This CDR3 contains 15 residues. CDR1 and CDR2 (germline): SGHRS, YFSETQ. Trimming at V came to 3 bases and at J to 4 bases, leaving 7 bases not matched to a gene. CDR3 bases: TGCGCCAGCAGCTGGGGACAGGGGAGAGGATACGAGCAGTACTTC. Its protein product is CASSWGQGRGYEQYF.

V gene TRBV10-3 combines with J gene TRBJ2-7; 8 positions match TRBD2. CDR3 length equals 13 residues. V lost 3 bases, J lost 5 bases, and 3 bases stayed unmatched. Germline V lookup: CDR1 ENHRY, CDR2 SYGVKD. CDR3: CAISDGAGDEQYF. In DNA form, the CDR3 reads TGTGCCATCAGTGACGGAGCGGGGGACGAGCAGTACTTC.

The gene calls are TRBV29-1 and TRBJ1-1, with a weak D call TRBD1 (6 bases). The CDR3 covers 13 residues. Germline CDR1 SQVTM, CDR2 ANQGSEA. V was trimmed by 7 bases and J by 4 bases, leaving 16 bases between them. The CDR3 DNA is TGCAGCGCGACACAGGGTCGTGGCACTGAAGCTTTCTTT. This codes for CSATQGRGTEAFF. Complete variable domain (other parts from reference TRBV29-1 and TRBJ1-1): SAVISQKPSRDICQRGTSLTIQCQVDSQVTMMFWYRQQPGQSLTLIATANQGSEATYESGFVIDKFPISRPNLTFSTLTVSNMSPEDSSIYLCSATQGRGTEAFFGQGTRLTVV.

The chain links TRBV28 to TRBJ1-5; possibly TRBD1 for D (6 bases). V lost 10 bases and J 4 bases, leaving 17 bases between the germline ends. The germline V gene has CDR1 MDHEN and CDR2 SYDVKM. The length of the CDR3 is 14 residues. CDR3 sequence: CATQGFRENQPQHF. The CDR3 DNA is TGTGCCACCCAGGGGTTCAGGGAAAATCAGCCCCAGCATTTT.

This CDR3 reads CASTPDTTQETQYF. In DNA form, the CDR3 reads TGTGCCAGCACCCCGGACACTACCCAAGAGACCCAGTACTTC. This sequence joins TRBV25-1 and TRBJ2-5; tentatively, D is TRBD1 (5 bases). V was shortened by 7 bases and J by 1 base, with 13 bases between the two germline ends. The germline V gene encodes CDR1 MGHDK and CDR2 SYGVNS. This CDR3 spans 14 amino acids.

V is TRBV9 and J is TRBJ1-4; D is unclear. The CDR3 spans 16 residues. Deletions cut 4 bases from V and 3 bases from J, with 16 bases between. CDR1 is SGDLS and CDR2 is YYNGEE in the germline V gene. The DNA for the CDR3 is TGTGCCAGCAGCCCAGGCAGGACGGCCCCTAATGAAAAACTGTTTTTT. Translated, it gives CASSPGRTAPNEKLFF. Full variable domain (remainder filled in from reference TRBV9 and TRBJ1-4): DSGVTQTPKHLITATGQRVTLRCSPRSGDLSVYWYQQSLDQGLQFLIQYYNGEERAKGNILERFSAQQFPDLHSELNLSSLELGDSALYFCASSPGRTAPNEKLFFGSGTQLSVL.

J is TRBJ2-1 and V is TRBV2, with 7 bases aligning to TRBD2. The CDR3 is made up of 13 amino acids. The J segment lost 7 bases and the V segment lost 7 bases, leaving 7 bases of the junction unmatched. Germline CDR1 is SNHLY and CDR2 is FYNNEI. The CDR3 region has the DNA TGTGCCAGCAAAAGGGACTATACAAATGAGCAGTTCTTC. Amino acids: CASKRDYTNEQFF.

As regards this clone: This CDR3 is also generated by other DNA sequences in the sample. CDR3 loop: CASSITGISYEQYF. The CDR3, as DNA: TGTGCCAGTAGTATAACAGGCATTTCCTACGAGCAGTACTTC. V and J are TRBV19 and TRBJ2-7; perhaps TRBD1 as D (5 bases). V was shortened by 2 bases and J by 1 base, with 9 bases between the two germline ends. The CDR3 spans 14 residues. The germline V gene has CDR1 LNHDA and CDR2 SQIVND (reference sequence).

The chain employs TRBV7-6 and TRBJ1-4; TRBD1 aligns across 8 bases. From germline, CDR1 is SGHVS and CDR2 FNYEAQ. This CDR3 contains 16 residues. V shed 5 bases, J shed 8 bases, and the junction held 13 bases outside the gene matches. The CDR3 DNA reads as TGTGCCAGCAGCCTCAGGGGGCAGGGGGGAGGAGAAAAACTGTTTTTT. Protein: CASSLRGQGGGEKLFF.

The count of this clone is one. The CDR3 reads CASSPSFLAKNIQYF. The CDR3 DNA reads TGTGCCAGCAGTCCCAGCTTTCTAGCCAAAAACATTCAGTACTTC. The gene calls are TRBV6-5 and TRBJ2-4; no clear D. Trimming removed 5 bases at V and 0 bases at J, with 11 bases between. The CDR3 loop spans 15 amino acids. CDR1 and CDR2 (germline): MNHEY, SVGAGI.

This chain uses TRBV6-1 with TRBJ2-5, with 7 nucleotides matching TRBD2. The J segment lost 4 bases and the V segment lost 6 bases, leaving 8 bases of the junction unmatched. The V gene's germline CDR1 is MNHNS and CDR2 SASEGT. The CDR3 length is 14 residues. CDR3 in DNA: TGTGCCAGCAGCCGGGACTACCTTGGAGAGACCCAGTACTTC. This translates into CASSRDYLGETQYF.

This chain links TRBV7-2 with TRBJ2-2; D remains unclear. Trimming pared 3 bases from V and 3 bases from J, leaving 11 bases between. The CDR3 covers 15 residues. Germline CDR1 SGHTA, CDR2 FQGNSA. This CDR3 is CASSFVDSYTGELFF. For the CDR3, the DNA is TGTGCCAGCAGCTTCGTCGATAGTTACACCGGGGAGCTGTTTTTT.

This rearrangement joins TRBV7-2 to TRBJ2-5; 9 bases align to TRBD2. Germline values: CDR1 SGHTA, CDR2 FQGNSA. The V and J ends lost 1 base and 5 bases, in that order; junction bases with no gene match: 11. The CDR3 loop spans 17 amino acids. The CDR3 nucleotides read TGTGCCAGCAGCTTAGACGGGGCGCGGGGGGGCCGGGAGACCCAGTACTTC. Translating it yields CASSLDGARGGRETQYF.

The chain is built from TRBV10-3 and TRBJ2-7; D is ambiguous. Trimming pared 2 bases from V and 5 bases from J, leaving 7 bases between. Germline CDR1 and CDR2: ENHRY and SYGVKD. This CDR3 contains 12 residues. CDR3 sequence reads: CAISEGWDEQYF. CDR3 bases: TGTGCCATCAGTGAGGGTTGGGACGAGCAGTACTTC.

A remark on this clone: This specimen includes other DNA sequences encoding the same CDR3. The chain carries TRBV5-1 and TRBJ1-1; maybe TRBD1 (5 bases). The CDR3 totals 14 residues. The germline V and J ends were trimmed by 3 bases and 1 base, with 10 bases remaining between them. Germline V lookup: CDR1 SGHRS, CDR2 YFSETQ. The CDR3 spells CASSYTGENTEAFF. CDR3 coding DNA: TGCGCCAGCAGCTATACGGGGGAGAACACTGAAGCTTTCTTT.